This T cell receptor (beta chain) was documented in a study of T cell repertoires in cytomegalovirus infection. Study-wide context: HLA-B-restricted CMV epitopes that are well studied were used alongside recently identified HLA-C-restricted ones. Matching HLA type and CMV infection were both indicated by public TCR beta signatures.

Via MiXCR, TCRdb re-called the reads, giving one row per CDR3 protein. The sample shows about 830,000 distinct CDR3 sequences, 32% of them seen only once. CDR1 is SGHDT, CDR2 YYEEEE, per germline. This CDR3 has 15 residues. A remark on this clonotype: Its specificity is unknown. A much larger clone lies one base from this, so it may be a read error.

Study findings and constraints: The ex vivo response showed dominance by HLA-C-restricted CMV-specific TCR beta clonotypes.

V is TRBV5-6 and J is TRBJ1-1, with D unresolved. The source is a human donor in good health (CMV status not recorded). Some clones in this sample may be carry-over from other donors' samples. Sequencing was performed on cultured CD8+ T cells from PBMCs, taken from culture after CMV antigen stimulation. The CDR3, as DNA: TGTGTCAGCAGCTTGGCAGGTCTCATGAACACTGAAGCTTTCTTT. This codes for CVSSLAGLMNTEAFF.